The sequence of this TCR beta chain was determined in a study of shared clonotypes between healthy human individuals. Germline V lookup: CDR1 MNHNY, CDR2 SVGAGI (reference sequence). CDR3 length equals 16 residues. V lost 2 bases and J lost 4, with 14 bases in between. Original analysis: For the immunoSEQ data, sequences were junction-only without quality scores, so filtering differed. TCRdb keeps only in-frame clones here, not all; method: immunoSEQ multiplex PCR. V, J and clone size reflect that table, while D and trimming were determined from the DNA. This sample carries about 2 million clones, roughly 96% of them seen once, and the ten largest clones take 0.1% to 0.15%.

Sequenced input: naive CD4+ T cells sorted from blood. Indicated subset: CD45RA+ positively selected. The chain combines TRBV6-6 with TRBJ1-4, with D perhaps matching TRBD1 (5 bases). The origin of this receptor is a man between 18 and 35 years old in good health. The CDR3 spells CASSYGQGRGNEKLFF. DNA for the CDR3: TGTGCCAGCAGTTACGGGCAGGGTCGCGGTAATGAAAAACTGTTTTTT.